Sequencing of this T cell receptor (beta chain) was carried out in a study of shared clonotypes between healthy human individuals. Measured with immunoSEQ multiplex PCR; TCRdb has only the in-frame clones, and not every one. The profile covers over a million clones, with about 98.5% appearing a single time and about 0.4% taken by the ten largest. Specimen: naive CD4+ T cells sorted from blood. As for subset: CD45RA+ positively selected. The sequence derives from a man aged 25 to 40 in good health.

As DNA, the CDR3 is TGTGCCACCAGCAGAATGGACAGATATAGCAATCAGCCCCAGCATTTT. This sequence encodes CATSRMDRYSNQPQHF. J is TRBJ1-5 and V is TRBV15; possibly TRBD1 for D (6 bases). This CDR3 is built from 16 residues. The V and J ends lost 2 bases and 0 bases respectively, with 11 bases between them. Germline CDR1 reads LNHNV; CDR2 reads YYDKDF (reference sequence).